One and the same sample provided the 22 T cell receptor beta chains below, sequenced in a study of T cell changes during pregnancy in multiple sclerosis. Libraries were prepared by immunoSEQ multiplex PCR; TCRdb keeps only in-frame clonotypes and omits some of them. The sample shows approximately 80,000 clones, nearly 95% of them seen only once. Sequencing used peripheral blood, obtained in the second trimester of pregnancy. Every receptor here comes from a female donor in good health, enrolled as a control in a pregnancy study.

This clone was seen a few times. The genes are TRBV5-1 and TRBJ2-7, with 7 bases matching TRBD1. V trimming: 4 bases; J trimming: 0 bases; junction bases outside the gene matches: 10. There are 16 residues in the CDR3. The germline V gene encodes CDR1 SGHRS and CDR2 YFSETQ. The CDR3 sequence: CASSSTSGQSSYEQYF. The CDR3 nucleotides read TGCGCCAGCAGCAGCACCTCGGGACAGAGCTCCTACGAGCAGTACTTC.

V usage is TRBV7-2 and J usage is TRBJ2-1; 9 bases line up with TRBD1. CDR1 and CDR2 from the germline V gene are SGHTA and FQGNSA. Trimming at V came to 1 base and at J to 4 bases, leaving 2 bases not matched to a gene. The CDR3 has 15 amino acids. Here the CDR3 reads CASSLEGQGYNEQFF. CDR3 nucleotide sequence: TGTGCCAGCAGCTTAGAAGGACAGGGGTACAATGAGCAGTTCTTC.

The J gene is TRBJ2-1, the V gene TRBV4-1; the match to TRBD2 covers 8 bases. The CDR3 consists of 17 residues. V was pared by 0 bases and J by 0 bases, with 4 bases of the junction left unmatched. Germline-derived CDR1 and CDR2 are MGHRA and YSYEKL. As DNA, the CDR3 is TGCGCCAGCAGCCAAGATTTAAGCGGGAGCTCCTACAATGAGCAGTTCTTC. It translates to CASSQDLSGSSYNEQFF.

The chain combines TRBV19 with TRBJ2-1; 14 bases match TRBD2. Germline values: CDR1 LNHDA, CDR2 SQIVND (reference sequence). V was pared by 5 bases and J by 3 bases, with 0 bases of the junction left unmatched. CDR3 length: 15 amino acids. Here the CDR3 reads CASSGTSGSYNEQFF. The DNA of the CDR3 is TGTGCCAGTAGTGGGACTAGCGGGAGCTACAATGAGCAGTTCTTC.

This chain connects TRBV2 to TRBJ2-5; D not certain. The ends were cut back, 2 bases at V and 10 bases at J, with 8 bases in the middle. Germline CDR1 and CDR2: SNHLY and FYNNEI. The CDR3 consists of 11 residues. DNA for the CDR3: TGTGCCAGCAGTGAAAAAGTGCGCCAGTACTTC. Translated: CASSEKVRQYF.

In nucleotides, the CDR3 is TGTGCCAGCCACCCCGGGACAGGGCTCGTGACTAATGAAAAACTGTTTTTT. Its protein product is CASHPGTGLVTNEKLFF. J is TRBJ1-4 and V is TRBV19; 9 bases match TRBD1. Germline lookup yields CDR1 LNHDA and CDR2 SQIVND (reference sequence). The CDR3 is 17 residues long. The V segment lost 9 bases and the J segment 2 bases; nucleotides outside the gene matches: 13.

The chain carries TRBV19 and TRBJ2-1; a weak D match, TRBD2 (6 bases). CDR3 size: 15 residues. Germline loops: CDR1 LNHDA, CDR2 SQIVND (reference sequence). Trimming left V 1 base short and J 5 bases short, with 12 bases between. The DNA for the CDR3 is TGTGCCAGTAGTATAGGGGGCGGGATCGACAATGAGCAGTTCTTC. Translation: CASSIGGGIDNEQFF.

The J gene is TRBJ2-3, the V gene TRBV19; D perhaps matches TRBD1 (6 bases). V was clipped by 7 bases and J by 4 bases, with 18 bases between them. CDR1 and CDR2 (germline): LNHDA, SQIVND (reference sequence). This CDR3 contains 15 residues. CDR3 protein: CASTAQGKKADTQYF. The CDR3 region has the DNA TGTGCCAGTACCGCGCAGGGGAAAAAAGCAGATACGCAGTATTTT. Filled out from reference TRBV19 and TRBJ2-3, the complete variable domain reads DGGITQSPKYLFRKEGQNVTLSCEQNLNHDAMYWYRQDPGQGLRLIYYSQIVNDFQKGDIAEGYSVSREKKESFPLTVTSAQKNPTAFYLCASTAQGKKADTQYFGPGTRLTVL.

The gene calls are TRBV5-1 and TRBJ2-3; 10 nucleotides align to TRBD1. The CDR3 runs 15 residues. CDR1 is SGHRS, CDR2 YFSETQ, per germline. V dropped 0 bases and J dropped 3; count of bases not matched to a gene: 1. The CDR3 DNA reads as TGCGCCAGCAGCTTGGTGGACAGGGGGACAGATACGCAGTATTTT. Encoded protein: CASSLVDRGTDTQYF.

V usage is TRBV9 and J usage is TRBJ1-1; 11 nucleotides line up with TRBD1. The V and J ends lost 3 bases and 4 bases, in that order; junction bases with no gene match: 5. The CDR3 loop spans 15 amino acids. Germline-derived CDR1 and CDR2 are SGDLS and YYNGEE. CDR3 amino acids: CASSDGQGAITEAFF. The CDR3 DNA is TGTGCCAGCAGCGATGGACAGGGGGCCATCACTGAAGCTTTCTTT.

The chain is built from TRBV4-1 and TRBJ2-1; TRBD2 aligns across 13 bases. The germline gives CDR1 MGHRA, CDR2 YSYEKL. The junction had 4 bases not matched to a gene; V was cut back by 3 bases and J by 5 bases. This CDR3 spans 16 amino acids. The CDR3 region has the DNA TGCGCCAGCAGCCATTCAGGACTAGCGGGGGACAATGAGCAGTTCTTC. This gives the protein CASSHSGLAGDNEQFF.

V gene TRBV4-1 combines with J gene TRBJ2-7; 10 bases fit TRBD2. The CDR3 spans 15 residues. Per germline, CDR1 MGHRA and CDR2 YSYEKL. V dropped 5 bases and J dropped 4; count of bases not matched to a gene: 8. The CDR3 nucleotides read TGCGCCAGCAGCGCCATCCTAGCGGGAGAATACGAGCAGTACTTC. Its translation: CASSAILAGEYEQYF.

This rearrangement joins TRBV28 to TRBJ2-3, with 9 bases that match TRBD2. Germline values: CDR1 MDHEN, CDR2 SYDVKM. The CDR3 is 15 amino acids. The ends lost 6 bases at V and 2 bases at J; junction bases unmatched: 6. As DNA, the CDR3 is TGTGCCAGCAGCCTACTAGCGGGCTTCACAGATACGCAGTATTTT. This sequence encodes CASSLLAGFTDTQYF.

Concerning this clone: Other DNA sequences in the same sample also yield this CDR3. V usage is TRBV28 and J usage is TRBJ2-6; no clear D gene. The V gene's germline CDR1 is MDHEN and CDR2 SYDVKM. V shed 4 bases and J shed 3 bases, with 7 bases lying between them. The CDR3 length is 14 residues. The CDR3: CASSSPGGANVLTF. Written as DNA, the CDR3 is TGTGCCAGCAGTTCCCCGGGTGGGGCCAACGTCCTGACTTTC.

The V gene is TRBV19, the J gene TRBJ2-6, with D maybe TRBD1 (6 bases). Germline assignment: CDR1 LNHDA and CDR2 SQIVND (reference sequence). Trimming pared 7 bases from V and 5 bases from J, leaving 18 bases between. The CDR3 has 16 residues. The CDR3 region is CASTHGTWSWANVLTF. The CDR3 coding sequence is TGTGCCAGTACCCACGGGACATGGTCCTGGGCCAACGTCCTGACTTTC.

The chain employs TRBV5-1 and TRBJ1-3; D might be TRBD1 (6 bases). Deletions cut 0 bases from V and 4 bases from J, with 14 bases between. The CDR3 sequence is 16 residues long. Germline CDR1 reads SGHRS; CDR2 reads YFSETQ. CDR3 nucleotide sequence: TGCGCCAGCAGCTTGGGCCCTCGACAGGAGGGAAACACCATATATTTT. Protein sequence: CASSLGPRQEGNTIYF. Supplemented by reference TRBV5-1 and TRBJ1-3, the full variable domain reads KAGVTQTPRYLIKTRGQQVTLSCSPISGHRSVSWYQQTPGQGLQFLFEYFSETQRNKGNFPGRFSGRQFSNSRSEMNVSTLELGDSALYLCASSLGPRQEGNTIYFGEGSWLTVV.

The chain employs TRBV5-1 and TRBJ2-1, with 9 bases identical to TRBD2. The CDR3 spans 14 residues. CDR1 and CDR2 from the germline V gene are SGHRS and YFSETQ. The junction had 0 bases not matched to a gene; V was cut back by 0 bases and J by 5 bases. The CDR3 protein is CASSLGLADNEQFF. The CDR3 nucleotides are TGCGCCAGCAGCTTGGGACTAGCGGACAATGAGCAGTTCTTC.

The V and J genes are TRBV4-1 and TRBJ2-5; perhaps TRBD1 as D (8 bases). Germline CDR1 reads MGHRA; CDR2 reads YSYEKL. The V end lost 0 bases, the J end lost 5 bases, and 16 bases lay between the germline ends. CDR3 length: 16 residues. The CDR3 reads CASSQDWTGRVETQYF. The CDR3 DNA is TGCGCCAGCAGCCAAGATTGGACAGGGAGGGTGGAGACCCAGTACTTC.

The chain couples TRBV28 to TRBJ1-4; D is unclear. Trimming cost V 8 bases and J 8 bases, with 18 bases left between them. CDR1 and CDR2 from the germline V gene are MDHEN and SYDVKM. The CDR3 totals 14 residues. CDR3 DNA: TGTGCCAGCGTATACTCTCGGGCGGGGGAAAAACTGTTTTTT. Encoded protein: CASVYSRAGEKLFF.

This clone has a single count. This chain joins TRBV5-1 and TRBJ2-2; D perhaps matches TRBD2 (5 bases). The V gene's germline CDR1 is SGHRS and CDR2 YFSETQ. V dropped 0 bases and J dropped 0 bases, with 12 bases sitting between them. This CDR3 region has 17 residues. The CDR3 nucleotides are TGCGCCAGCAGCTTGGCAGTTCTCGGGGCGAACACCGGGGAGCTGTTTTTT. Translation: CASSLAVLGANTGELFF.

The chain combines TRBV5-6 with TRBJ2-7; a weak D match, TRBD2 (5 bases). The CDR3 totals 15 residues. Germline V CDR1 and CDR2: SGHDT, YYEEEE. With 7 bases removed from V and 7 bases from J, the gap between germline ends came to 24 bases. CDR3 sequence reads: CASAVQDFYEQEQYF. As DNA, the CDR3 is TGTGCCAGCGCGGTCCAGGACTTCTACGAGCAAGAGCAGTACTTC.

The table lists this clone with a count of one. The chain joins TRBV27 to TRBJ1-2, with 7 bases lining up with TRBD1. Germline V lookup: CDR1 MNHEY, CDR2 SMNVEV (reference sequence). The CDR3 is 14 amino acids. Trimming took 2 bases from V and 7 from J; bases not matched to a gene: 7. CDR3 amino acids: CASSLKGAISGYTF. The CDR3 DNA reads TGTGCCAGCAGTTTAAAGGGGGCGATTAGTGGCTACACCTTC.